The next 32 T cell receptor beta chains were all read from a single sample in a study of T-cell reconstitution after alpha-beta-depleted transplantation in children. The library targeted TCRbeta and was prepared with unique molecular identifiers. One entry per CDR3 protein, called by TCRdb with MiXCR from the PCR reads. Found here are roughly 790,000 distinct CDR3 sequences, less than 20% of them singletons; the top ten hold approximately 4.5%. The sample was PBMCs, mostly from graft donor cells, taken 360 days after TCRalphabeta/CD19-depleted stem cell transplant. The origin of the receptors is a male patient between 5 and 17 years old who had a stem cell transplant for acute lymphoblastic leukemia, so the T cells may come from the graft donor.

This clonotype came up a few times. The chain links TRBV18 to TRBJ2-1; TRBD2 agrees at 9 bases. Germline CDR1 reads KGHSH; CDR2 reads LQKENI. Germline trimming cut 4 bases from V and 8 bases from J; bases unmatched to any gene: 9. CDR3 length equals 15 residues. CDR3 nucleotides: TGTGCCAGCTCACTACAGCCTAGCGGGAACGATGAGCAGTTCTTC. Translating it yields CASSLQPSGNDEQFF. Full variable domain (outside the CDR3, taken from reference TRBV18 and TRBJ2-1): NAGVMQNPRHLVRRRGQEARLRCSPMKGHSHVYWYRQLPEEGLKFMVYLQKENIIDESGMPKERFSAEFPKEGPSILRIQQVVRGDSAAYFCASSLQPSGNDEQFFGPGTRLTVL.

The genes are TRBV7-8 and TRBJ2-1, with D possibly matching TRBD2 (9 bases). CDR3 length equals 15 residues. Trimming took 1 base from V and 15 from J, leaving 22 bases between them. Germline assignment: CDR1 SGHVS and CDR2 FQNEAQ. The CDR3 DNA reads as TGTGCCAGCAGCTTAGGACTAGCGGACTCCACAGGGGGGTTCTTC. This sequence encodes CASSLGLADSTGGFF.

This clonotype was seen more than once but under ten times. J is TRBJ2-3 and V is TRBV2; TRBD2 aligns across 11 bases. V was pared by 3 bases and J by 3 bases, with 11 bases of the junction left unmatched. Germline V CDR1 and CDR2: SNHLY, FYNNEI. The CDR3 has 18 amino acids. The CDR3 loop reads CASSERSRLAGLTDTQYF. CDR3 nucleotides: TGTGCCAGCAGTGAGAGGAGTCGACTAGCGGGATTGACAGATACGCAGTATTTT.

The V and J genes are TRBV5-1 and TRBJ1-4; a possible D gene is TRBD1 (6 bases). The CDR3 covers 15 residues. The V end was cut by 4 bases, the J end by 4 bases, with 14 bases between. CDR1 and CDR2 (germline): SGHRS, YFSETQ. For the CDR3, the DNA is TGCGCCAGCAGCGAAACAATGGACAGTAATGAAAAACTGTTTTTT. Translating gives CASSETMDSNEKLFF. Full variable domain (remainder filled in from reference TRBV5-1 and TRBJ1-4): KAGVTQTPRYLIKTRGQQVTLSCSPISGHRSVSWYQQTPGQGLQFLFEYFSETQRNKGNFPGRFSGRQFSNSRSEMNVSTLELGDSALYLCASSETMDSNEKLFFGSGTQLSVL.

The CDR3 sequence is CASSQAQWYTGELFF. CDR3 nucleotide sequence: TGTGCCAGCAGCCAAGCCCAGTGGTACACCGGGGAGCTGTTTTTT. The J gene is TRBJ2-2, the V gene TRBV4-2, with D unresolved. Germline CDR1 is LGHNA and CDR2 is YNFKEQ. The CDR3 loop spans 15 amino acids. V gave up 1 base and J gave up 3 bases, with 9 bases separating them.

V and J are TRBV18 and TRBJ2-7; 14 nucleotides line up with TRBD2. V was clipped by 3 bases and J by 3 bases; unmatched bases: 13. CDR1 is KGHSH, CDR2 LQKENI, per germline. The CDR3 is 19 residues long. The CDR3 DNA reads TGTGCCAGCTCACCGGGGACAGGGGGGACTAGCGGGAGCGTCTACGAGCAGTACTTC. It encodes CASSPGTGGTSGSVYEQYF.

This clonotype showed up just a few times. V usage is TRBV11-2 and J usage is TRBJ1-5; unclear D gene. Germline CDR1 SGHAT, CDR2 FQNNGV. V lost 0 bases and J 5 bases, leaving 5 bases between the germline ends. The CDR3 has 13 residues. The CDR3 region has the DNA TGTGCCAGCAGCTTAGATCTTGATCAGCCCCAGCATTTT. This translates into CASSLDLDQPQHF.

This clonotype was seen a handful of times. The rearrangement uses TRBV29-1 and TRBJ2-3; D is uncertain. Germline V gene sequence: CDR1 SQVTM, CDR2 ANQGSEA. Deletions cut 4 bases from V and 0 bases from J, with 8 bases between. This CDR3 spans 13 amino acids. The CDR3 loop is CSVGSGSTDTQYF. The CDR3 bases are TGCAGCGTTGGTTCAGGTAGCACAGATACGCAGTATTTT.

This rearrangement joins TRBV27 to TRBJ2-3; perhaps TRBD2 as D (5 bases). The CDR3 loop spans 15 amino acids. Looked up from germline, CDR1 is MNHEY and CDR2 is SMNVEV (reference sequence). Trimming took 2 bases from V and 1 from J, leaving 10 bases between them. The CDR3: CASSLPSPGTDTQYF. In DNA form, the CDR3 reads TGTGCCAGCAGTTTACCTAGCCCAGGCACAGATACGCAGTATTTT.

Only a few counts were recorded for this clonotype. In DNA, the CDR3 is TGTGCCACAACGACAGGGAGGGAGACCCAGTACTTC. Its protein product is CATTTGRETQYF. This chain links TRBV6-1 with TRBJ2-5, with D possibly matching TRBD1 (7 bases). This CDR3 is built from 12 residues. The germline gives CDR1 MNHNS, CDR2 SASEGT. Deletions cut 10 bases from V and 5 bases from J, with 14 bases between.

This clonotype was detected only a few times. The chain employs TRBV20-1 and TRBJ2-7; TRBD2 matches 14 bases. Looked up from germline, CDR1 is DFQATT and CDR2 is SNEGSKA (reference sequence). Trimming at V came to 5 bases and at J to 1 base, leaving 13 bases not matched to a gene. The CDR3 is made up of 18 amino acids. The CDR3 is CSAFFRTSGRIESYEQYF. The CDR3, as DNA: TGCAGTGCTTTTTTCAGGACTAGCGGGAGGATTGAATCCTACGAGCAGTACTTC.

The V and J genes are TRBV5-1 and TRBJ2-5; 8 bases line up with TRBD1. Per germline, CDR1 SGHRS and CDR2 YFSETQ. V lost 0 bases and J lost 7; bases outside the gene matches: 8. This CDR3 comprises 15 residues. The CDR3 DNA is TGCGCCAGCAGCTTGGCCGACAGGGGAGATCCGACCCAGTACTTC. It translates to CASSLADRGDPTQYF.

This clonotype has a handful of counts. V usage is TRBV7-9 and J usage is TRBJ1-4; D gene unclear. Germline lookup yields CDR1 SEHNR and CDR2 FQNEAQ (reference sequence). This CDR3 is 14 amino acids long. Deletions cut 5 bases from V and 8 bases from J, with 15 bases between. CDR3 loop: CASSKARSGEKLFF. CDR3 sequence (DNA): TGTGCCAGCAGCAAAGCCCGATCGGGCGAAAAACTGTTTTTT.

This clonotype appeared a few times. The chain recombines TRBV19 with TRBJ2-1; D not resolved. Trimming left V 3 bases short and J 5 bases short, with 11 bases between. The CDR3 consists of 14 residues. Germline CDR1 reads LNHDA; CDR2 reads SQIVND (reference sequence). CDR3 DNA: TGTGCCAGTAGTATTCCCCTCACTAACAATGAGCAGTTCTTC. This gives the protein CASSIPLTNNEQFF.

This clonotype was counted at least ten times. The genes are TRBV7-9 and TRBJ1-6; possibly TRBD1 for D (6 bases). Germline values: CDR1 SEHNR, CDR2 FQNEAQ (reference sequence). The ends were cut back, 3 bases at V and 2 bases at J, with 8 bases in the middle. The CDR3 runs to 15 residues. The DNA for the CDR3 is TGTGCCAGCAGCTTCCGGGGGCCCTATAATTCACCCCTCCACTTT. Its protein product is CASSFRGPYNSPLHF. Full variable domain (rest looked up from reference TRBV7-9 and TRBJ1-6): DTGVSQNPRHKITKRGQNVTFRCDPISEHNRLYWYRQTLGQGPEFLTYFQNEAQLEKSRLLSDRFSAERPKGSFSTLEIQRTEQGDSAMYLCASSFRGPYNSPLHFGNGTRLTVT.

This clonotype was recorded a few times. The V gene is TRBV3-1, the J gene TRBJ2-7; no clear D. The CDR3 runs 12 residues. Germline V gene lookup returns CDR1 LGHDT and CDR2 YNNKEL (reference sequence). V was shortened by 1 base and J by 8 bases, with 9 bases between the two germline ends. In nucleotides, the CDR3 is TGTGCCAGCAGCCAAGCCTCCGGAAAGCAGTACTTC. It is translated as CASSQASGKQYF.

This clonotype was seen ten or more times. The chain carries TRBV5-6 and TRBJ2-1, with 12 nucleotides matching TRBD2. Looked up from germline, CDR1 is SGHDT and CDR2 is YYEEEE. This CDR3 is 16 amino acids long. J gave up 3 bases and V 6 bases, and 7 bases lay outside the gene matches. The CDR3 region is CASTLLTSGGYNEQFF. The CDR3 coding sequence is TGTGCCAGCACCCTATTGACTAGCGGGGGCTACAATGAGCAGTTCTTC.

The J gene is TRBJ2-3, the V gene TRBV15; 14 bases line up with TRBD2. CDR1 is LNHNV, CDR2 YYDKDF, per germline (reference sequence). J lost 5 bases, V lost 5 bases, and 6 bases had no gene match. The CDR3 is 16 residues long. In DNA, the CDR3 is TGTGCCACCAGCCTGACTAGCGGGAGGGTCGGAGATACGCAGTATTTT. Protein product: CATSLTSGRVGDTQYF.

The chain combines TRBV2 with TRBJ2-3, with 9 bases lining up with TRBD2. The CDR3 totals 17 residues. Germline CDR1 is SNHLY and CDR2 is FYNNEI. The J segment lost 2 bases and the V segment lost 4 bases, leaving 10 bases of the junction unmatched. DNA for the CDR3: TGTGCCAGCAGTGTGGGCCGGACTAGCGCTTTCACAGATACGCAGTATTTT. This gives the protein CASSVGRTSAFTDTQYF.

This clonotype showed up many times. This chain joins TRBV12-3 or TRBV12-4 and TRBJ2-1; D ambiguous. V was cut by 0 bases and J by 7 bases, with 13 bases left in between. This CDR3 region has 15 residues. CDR3 sequence: CASSLAAPGRNEQFF. The CDR3 region has the DNA TGTGCCAGCAGTTTAGCCGCTCCTGGTAGAAATGAGCAGTTCTTC.

As regards this clonotype: No DNA is shown, since the ends of the CDR3 on it are uncertain; the CDR3 is the one TCRdb lists. V and J are TRBV21-1 and TRBJ2-1; the table's D gene call, TRBD2, was not cross checked with the DNA. TRBV21-1 is flagged as a pseudogene. With termini counted, the CDR3 has 16 amino acids. The CDR3 sequence: CASSKVGGGTYNEQFF.

The rearrangement uses TRBV19 and TRBJ2-1; 7 bases match TRBD2. The V and J ends lost 7 bases and 8 bases, in that order; junction bases with no gene match: 11. Germline-derived CDR1 and CDR2 are LNHDA and SQIVND (reference sequence). This CDR3 is built from 14 residues. Written as DNA, the CDR3 is TGTGCCAGTACGCGGACTAGTTGGGTCCATGAGCAGTTCTTC. Amino acid sequence: CASTRTSWVHEQFF.

The chain carries TRBV29-1 and TRBJ2-7; 10 nucleotides align to TRBD2. The germline gives CDR1 SQVTM, CDR2 ANQGSEA. The CDR3 is 13 residues long. V trimming: 6 bases; J trimming: 3 bases; junction bases outside the gene matches: 5. CDR3: CSVRGLALYEQYF. Written as DNA, the CDR3 is TGCAGCGTCCGGGGACTAGCGCTCTACGAGCAGTACTTC.

With regard to this clonotype: The junction differs from germline at one of its ends, possibly a read error. The rearrangement joins TRBV28 to TRBJ2-7, with a possible D match to TRBD1 (5 bases). This CDR3 is 14 amino acids long. Looked up from germline, CDR1 is MDHEN and CDR2 is SYDVKM. The CDR3 loop is CASRGVGSTYEHYF. For the CDR3, the DNA is TGTGCCAGCAGAGGGGTGGGGTCCACCTACGAGCACTACTTC.

This rearrangement joins TRBV5-6 to TRBJ2-7; TRBD1 aligns across 8 bases. V was pared by 0 bases and J by 6 bases, with 5 bases of the junction left unmatched. The CDR3 runs to 14 residues. CDR1 is SGHDT and CDR2 is YYEEEE in the germline V gene. The CDR3 protein is CASSLGQGFREQYF. The CDR3, as DNA: TGTGCCAGCAGCTTGGGACAGGGGTTCCGCGAGCAGTACTTC.

In its sample, this clonotype was seen many times. The rearrangement joins TRBV11-2 to TRBJ2-3; D ambiguous. V shed 2 bases and J shed 2 bases, with 5 bases lying between them. Looked up from germline, CDR1 is SGHAT and CDR2 is FQNNGV. The CDR3 is 13 amino acids. CDR3 in DNA: TGTGCCAGCAGCTTACTAAACACAGATACGCAGTATTTT. Translation: CASSLLNTDTQYF.

The rearrangement joins TRBV29-1 to TRBJ1-2; 8 bases align to TRBD1. The junction had 9 bases not matched to a gene; V was cut back by 7 bases and J by 5 bases. The germline V gene encodes CDR1 SQVTM and CDR2 ANQGSEA. This CDR3 is 13 amino acids long. The CDR3 DNA reads TGCAGCGCTCGGACAGGGTGGTTGTATGGCTACACCTTC. Translating gives CSARTGWLYGYTF.

This clonotype has only a few counts. The rearrangement joins TRBV7-9 to TRBJ2-2; perhaps TRBD1 as D (6 bases). Germline V gene data show CDR1 as SEHNR and CDR2 as FQNEAQ (reference sequence). This CDR3 is 14 amino acids long. V was cut by 4 bases and J by 4 bases, with 10 bases left in between. The CDR3, as DNA: TGTGCCAGCAGCTGGAACAGGGTCACCGGGGAGCTGTTTTTT. Protein product: CASSWNRVTGELFF.

This chain links TRBV6-2 or TRBV6-3 with TRBJ2-1; D call uncertain. Germline CDR1 MNHEY, CDR2 SVGEGT. Trimming removed 6 bases at V and 4 bases at J, with 22 bases between. The CDR3 length is 17 residues. CDR3 amino acids: CASSHMRLVGGYNEQFF. The CDR3 nucleotides are TGTGCCAGCAGCCACATGCGGCTGGTCGGCGGATACAATGAGCAGTTCTTC.

V gene TRBV5-6 combines with J gene TRBJ2-3; no definite D call. CDR1 and CDR2 from the germline V gene are SGHDT and YYEEEE. This CDR3 region has 12 residues. V lost 2 bases to trimming and J lost 7 bases, with 8 bases between them. CDR3 bases: TGTGCCAGCAGCTTCCGACCTAATACGCAGTATTTT. This codes for CASSFRPNTQYF.

J is TRBJ2-1 and V is TRBV12-5; a possible D gene is TRBD2 (5 bases). Trimming removed 0 bases at V and 0 bases at J, with 18 bases between. The V gene's germline CDR1 is LGHNT and CDR2 FRNRAP. The CDR3 length is 19 residues. The CDR3 is CASGLVVGGGSSSYNEQFF. CDR3 in DNA: TGTGCTAGTGGTTTGGTTGTCGGAGGCGGGTCTTCCTCCTACAATGAGCAGTTCTTC.

Many counts were recorded for this clonotype. The chain combines TRBV29-1 with TRBJ2-5; 8 bases are shared with TRBD2. Germline V gives CDR1 SQVTM, CDR2 ANQGSEA. V was clipped by 6 bases and J by 5 bases; unmatched bases: 14. The CDR3 spans 15 residues. CDR3: CSVRQAGLAGETQYF. The CDR3 coding sequence is TGCAGCGTCAGGCAAGCAGGACTAGCCGGGGAGACCCAGTACTTC.